Below are 11 T cell receptor beta chains sequenced from a single sample in a study of T cell repertoires in cytomegalovirus infection. TCRdb passed the reads through MiXCR, listing each CDR3 protein once. The repertoire holds some 590,000 distinct CDR3 sequences, with roughly 43% as singletons. No antigens are known for them. Sequencing used cultured PBMCs, obtained from culture after CMV antigen stimulation. The source is a human donor in good health (CMV status not recorded). Some clones in this sample may be carry-over from other donors' samples.

This clonotype has only a few counts. A junction boundary mismatches the germline segment, possibly from a read error. The chain is built from TRBV4-3 and TRBJ2-4; D uncertain. The CDR3 loop spans 15 amino acids. Germline values: CDR1 LGHNA, CDR2 YSLEER. This chain's CDR3 is CASSQDRLAKNIQYF. The DNA for the CDR3 is TGCGCCAGCAGTCAAGATCGGTTAGCCAAAAACATTCAGTACTTC.

The rearrangement links TRBV10-3 to TRBJ2-1; 8 positions match TRBD1. This CDR3 has 16 residues. In germline, CDR1 is ENHRY, CDR2 SYGVKD. After removal of 10 bases from V and 3 bases from J, the junction contained 14 bases not matched to a gene. The CDR3 coding sequence is TGTGCCAACTATTACGAGACAGGGGAAGGCTACAATGAGCAGTTCTTC. It yields the protein CANYYETGEGYNEQFF.

There are a few counts of this clonotype. This chain connects TRBV14 to TRBJ2-2; D may be TRBD2 (5 bases). The length of the CDR3 is 18 residues. V was trimmed by 0 bases and J by 4 bases, leaving 18 bases between them. The germline V gene has CDR1 SGHDN and CDR2 FVKESK. As DNA, the CDR3 is TGTGCCAGCAGCCAAGATCGACGGGAATCAGTTATCACCGGGGAGCTGTTTTTT. This encodes CASSQDRRESVITGELFF.

The chain uses TRBV6-2 or TRBV6-3 and TRBJ2-4; D might be TRBD1 (7 bases). This CDR3 has 16 amino acids. Germline V lookup: CDR1 MNHEY, CDR2 SVGEGT. Trimming removed 10 bases at V and 1 base at J, with 20 bases between. CDR3 DNA sequence: TGTGCCACCTCCGGAGGGGGCGAGTATGCCAAAAACATTCAGTACTTC. It codes for CATSGGGEYAKNIQYF.

This clonotype was counted a few times. The gene calls are TRBV7-9 and TRBJ1-1; a possible D gene is TRBD1 (6 bases). V shed 3 bases and J shed 4 bases, with 18 bases lying between them. CDR3 length: 16 residues. The germline gives CDR1 SEHNR, CDR2 FQNEAQ (reference sequence). The CDR3 sequence is CASSFPKGGGSTEAFF. The CDR3 nucleotides are TGTGCCAGCAGCTTCCCCAAAGGGGGTGGTAGCACTGAAGCTTTCTTT.

This clonotype has just a few counts. J is TRBJ1-1 and V is TRBV7-9, with 7 bases aligning to TRBD1. The length of the CDR3 is 13 residues. From germline, CDR1 is SEHNR and CDR2 FQNEAQ (reference sequence). V was clipped by 10 bases and J by 0 bases; unmatched bases: 5. The CDR3 here is CATRQGVNTEAFF. DNA for the CDR3: TGTGCCACCCGACAGGGAGTGAACACTGAAGCTTTCTTT.

V gene TRBV7-6 combines with J gene TRBJ2-1; TRBD2 matches at 11 bases. The CDR3 length is 15 residues. Germline loops: CDR1 SGHVS, CDR2 FNYEAQ. After removal of 5 bases from V and 8 bases from J, the junction contained 8 bases not matched to a gene. CDR3 sequence: CASSPPSGRWDEQFF. The CDR3 region has the DNA TGTGCCAGCAGCCCACCTAGCGGGAGGTGGGATGAGCAGTTCTTC.

CDR3 residues: CASSGRLSPADTQYF. The CDR3 DNA sequence: TGTGCCAGTAGTGGACGGCTCTCACCCGCAGATACGCAGTATTTT. The chain employs TRBV19 and TRBJ2-3; D uncertain. V dropped 5 bases and J dropped 4 bases, with 16 bases sitting between them. The germline V gene encodes CDR1 LNHDA and CDR2 SQIVND (reference sequence). CDR3 length: 15 residues.

Only a few counts were recorded for this clonotype. CDR3 region: CSVESQSQKFYNEQFF. As DNA, the CDR3 is TGCAGCGTTGAAAGTCAGTCCCAAAAGTTCTACAATGAGCAGTTCTTC. The rearrangement uses TRBV29-1 and TRBJ2-1; no clear D. The CDR3 totals 16 residues. CDR1 and CDR2 from the germline V gene are SQVTM and ANQGSEA. V lost 2 bases and J 3 bases, leaving 17 bases between the germline ends.

In this sample, this clonotype turned up a few times. V and J are TRBV19 and TRBJ1-5, with TRBD1 as a possible D gene (5 bases). CDR1 and CDR2 (germline): LNHDA, SQIVND (reference sequence). This CDR3 is built from 17 residues. The V end lost 5 bases, the J end lost 0 bases, and 17 bases lay between the germline ends. The CDR3 loop reads CASSYDSPFDSNQPQHF. CDR3 in DNA: TGTGCCAGTAGTTATGACAGCCCCTTCGATAGCAATCAGCCCCAGCATTTT.

The chain combines TRBV5-1 with TRBJ2-5; 8 bases map to TRBD1. CDR1 and CDR2 from the germline V gene are SGHRS and YFSETQ. CDR3 length equals 14 residues. V was clipped by 1 base and J by 5 bases; unmatched bases: 4. CDR3 sequence: CASSLTGGYETQYF. The CDR3 DNA sequence: TGCGCCAGCAGCTTGACAGGGGGTTATGAGACCCAGTACTTC.